One and the same sample provided the 18 T cell receptor beta chains below, sequenced in a study of T cell clonality in common variable immunodeficiency. Overall study results and limits: Common variable immunodeficiency TCR beta sequences reportedly had fewer deletions and N-nucleotide insertions.

Clones were read by immunoSEQ multiplex PCR, and TCRdb kept only the in-frame ones, dropping some. This sample carries 20,000 to 30,000 clones, none of them present only once. These TCRs are of unknown antigen specificity. Sequenced sample: peripheral blood mononuclear cells. The receptors were gathered from a human donor with common variable immunodeficiency.

In the case of this clone: The CDR3 is cut off 3 residues early in the read; its end comes from the germline J gene. The chain combines TRBV7-6 with TRBJ2-3, with D possibly being TRBD2 (5 bases). Germline CDR1 SGHVS, CDR2 FNYEAQ. Trimming took off 5 bases at V and 5 bases at J, with 8 bases between the two ends. The length of the CDR3 is 12 residues. CDR3 bases read: TGTGCCAGCAGCGAACTAGTAGATACG. Amino acids: CASSELVDT. From start to end, the CDR3 is CASSELVDTQYF.

This clone was counted ten times or more. The read is 3 residues too short to cover the CDR3 end, so that end is filled in from the germline J gene. This rearrangement joins TRBV5-1 to TRBJ2-7; 10 bases line up with TRBD1. The CDR3 is 15 residues long. Germline V gene sequence: CDR1 SGHRS, CDR2 YFSETQ. The ends lost 5 bases at V and 2 bases at J; junction bases unmatched: 7. The CDR3 is CASRPGQGRTYEQYF. CDR3 bases read: TGCGCCAGCAGACCGGGACAGGGGAGAACCTACGAG.

At least ten counts were recorded for this clone. The sequence runs out 3 residues before the end of the CDR3; the remainder is reconstructed from the germline J gene. The chain uses TRBV2 and TRBJ2-5, with D perhaps matching TRBD2 (5 bases). Germline V gene sequence: CDR1 SNHLY, CDR2 FYNNEI. V was clipped by 6 bases and J by 3 bases, with 5 bases between them. This CDR3 region has 11 residues. The sequenced part of the CDR3 DNA is TGTGCCAGCAGGAGGGAAGAGACC. This codes for CASRREET. In full, the CDR3 reads CASRREETQYF.

This clone was counted many times. The sequence runs out 3 residues before the end of the CDR3; the remainder is reconstructed from the germline J gene. The chain uses TRBV7-3 and TRBJ2-3; D is uncertain. The germline V gene encodes CDR1 SGHTA and CDR2 FQGTGA. The CDR3 has 14 residues. Between the trimmed V and J ends, which lost 5 bases and 0 bases, there was a span of 9 bases. CDR3 bases read: TGTGCCAGCAGCCCACTACACAGCACAGATACG. Translated, it gives CASSPLHSTDT. The full CDR3 reads CASSPLHSTDTQYF.

In its sample, this clone was seen a few times. The read finishes 3 residues shy of the CDR3 end, and the germline J gene is used to complete it. The chain links TRBV11-3 to TRBJ2-5, with D possibly being TRBD1 (6 bases). V shed 5 bases and J shed 5 bases, with 12 bases lying between them. The CDR3 spans 13 residues. Germline V lookup: CDR1 SGHNT, CDR2 YENEEA. The CDR3 bases that were read are TGTGCCAGCAGCCTTGGACAGAGGGAGACC. It translates to CASSLGQRET. The CDR3 in its entirety is CASSLGQRETQYF.

For this clone: The read falls 3 residues short of the CDR3 end, and the missing part is taken from the germline J gene. J is TRBJ1-2 and V is TRBV20-1; D uncertain. The length of the CDR3 is 8 residues. CDR1 is DFQATT and CDR2 is SNEGSKA in the germline V gene (reference sequence). CDR3 amino acids: CSSSGYTF. CDR3 DNA, as far as it was read: TGCAGTTCCTCCGGC.

On this clone itself: The DNA ends 3 residues before the CDR3 does, and the rest of the CDR3 is filled in from the germline J gene. V gene TRBV19 combines with J gene TRBJ1-6, with D tentatively TRBD1 (5 bases). Germline V CDR1 and CDR2: LNHDA, SQIVND (reference sequence). The CDR3 loop spans 16 amino acids. Trimming took 0 bases from V and 9 from J, leaving 15 bases between them. The CDR3 bases that were read are TGTGCCAGTAGTATAGAAACAGGAACTTTGGGTTCACCC. Translated, it gives CASSIETGTLGSP. The CDR3 in full is CASSIETGTLGSPLHF.

Regarding this clone: The read stops 3 residues short of the end of the CDR3; the missing end is completed from the germline J gene. This chain links TRBV5-1 with TRBJ2-2, with a possible D match to TRBD1 (5 bases). The CDR3 runs 11 residues. Germline assignment: CDR1 SGHRS and CDR2 YFSETQ. The V end lost 5 bases, the J end lost 9 bases, and 8 bases lay between the germline ends. The CDR3 loop reads CASSRGWELFF. CDR3 bases read: TGCGCCAGCAGTAGGGGCTGGGAG.

Concerning this clone itself: The read falls 3 residues short of the CDR3 end, and the missing part is taken from the germline J gene. This sequence joins TRBV30 and TRBJ1-2, with D perhaps matching TRBD1 (6 bases). The germline V gene encodes CDR1 GTSNPN and CDR2 SVGIG (reference sequence). The CDR3 is 14 residues long. Trimming pared 4 bases from V and 4 bases from J, leaving 16 bases between. CDR3 DNA, as far as it was read: TGTGCCTGGATGACCCAGGGGTTTCCCTATGGC. It translates to CAWMTQGFPYG. The CDR3 reads in full as CAWMTQGFPYGYTF.

Notes on this clone: The CDR3 goes on 3 residues after the read ends, and that part is filled in from the germline J gene. The chain employs TRBV7-3 and TRBJ2-1, with TRBD1 identical over 7 bases. Per germline, CDR1 SGHTA and CDR2 FQGTGA. V shed 5 bases, J shed 6 bases, and the junction held 7 bases outside the gene matches. CDR3 size: 14 residues. The CDR3 protein is CASSPGGRGNEQFF. The part of the CDR3 DNA that was read is TGTGCCAGCAGCCCAGGGGGTCGCGGCAATGAG.

The sample holds a few counts of this clone. The DNA ends 3 residues before the CDR3 does, and the rest of the CDR3 is filled in from the germline J gene. The chain combines TRBV30 with TRBJ2-1, with 14 bases aligning to TRBD2. V shed 3 bases, J shed 7 bases, and the junction held 11 bases outside the gene matches. This CDR3 spans 17 amino acids. Germline V lookup: CDR1 GTSNPN, CDR2 SVGIG (reference sequence). The CDR3 reads CAWRRGGWTSGRNEQFF. CDR3 DNA (partial): TGTGCCTGGAGAAGAGGGGGCTGGACTAGCGGGAGGAATGAG.

There are a few counts of this clone. The DNA ends 3 residues before the CDR3 does, and the rest of the CDR3 is filled in from the germline J gene. The chain is built from TRBV7-9 and TRBJ1-4; the D gene is possibly TRBD1 (6 bases). This CDR3 comprises 12 residues. The germline V gene encodes CDR1 SEHNR and CDR2 FQNEAQ (reference sequence). V lost 6 bases and J 8 bases, leaving 10 bases between the germline ends. The sequenced CDR3 bases are TGTGCCAGCAGTCTAGACAGGGAAAAA. Protein product: CASSLDREK. From start to end, the CDR3 is CASSLDREKLFF.

This clone was counted a few times. The read halts 3 residues ahead of the CDR3 end, with the missing end drawn from the germline J gene. V usage is TRBV30 and J usage is TRBJ2-3; 7 positions agree with TRBD1. Per germline, CDR1 GTSNPN and CDR2 SVGIG (reference sequence). V gave up 2 bases and J gave up 0 bases; unmatched junction bases: 2. This CDR3 has 14 amino acids. This CDR3 is CAWSTGVSTDTQYF. CDR3 bases read: TGTGCCTGGAGTACAGGGGTGAGCACAGATACG.

This clone occurred many times. The read gets to within 3 residues of the CDR3 end, and the germline J gene fills in the rest. The chain joins TRBV2 to TRBJ2-3, with D possibly being TRBD2 (5 bases). Looked up from germline, CDR1 is SNHLY and CDR2 is FYNNEI. This CDR3 contains 14 residues. The V gene lost 5 bases and the J gene lost 2 bases, with 11 bases spanning the gap. CDR3 protein: CASSTRTFTDTQYF. The DNA read from the CDR3 is TGTGCCAGCAGTACTCGGACTTTCACAGATACG.

At least ten counts were recorded for this clone. CDR3 bases read: TGTGCCTGGAACGGTAGAGCCTACAATGAG. It is translated as CAWNGRAYNE. The whole CDR3 reads CAWNGRAYNEQFF. The rearrangement joins TRBV30 to TRBJ2-1; no definite D call. Read coverage stops 3 residues before the CDR3 terminus; the germline J gene supplies the remainder. This CDR3 is 13 amino acids long. Between the trimmed V and J ends, which lost 4 bases and 2 bases, there was a span of 9 bases. Germline V lookup: CDR1 GTSNPN, CDR2 SVGIG (reference sequence).

This clone was detected only a few times. The read ends 3 residues before the CDR3 terminus; that terminus is restored from the germline J gene. V and J are TRBV18 and TRBJ1-1, with TRBD1 matching over 7 bases. The CDR3 extends over 14 amino acids. The V segment lost 1 base and the J segment 2 bases; nucleotides outside the gene matches: 1. The germline gives CDR1 KGHSH, CDR2 LQKENI. Here the CDR3 reads CASSPQGANTEAFF. CDR3 bases read: TGTGCCAGCTCACCACAGGGGGCTAACACTGAA.

In this sample, this clone turned up many times. The CDR3 is cut off 3 residues early in the read; its end comes from the germline J gene. This chain joins TRBV18 and TRBJ2-1, with 8 bases lining up with TRBD2. Germline V gene data show CDR1 as KGHSH and CDR2 as LQKENI. With V trimmed by 3 bases and J by 0 bases, 10 bases remained unmatched. The CDR3 length is 18 residues. The CDR3 DNA, read in part, is TGTGCCAGCTCACCCTCCGGGGGGGCGAGAAGCTCCTACAATGAG. Translating it yields CASSPSGGARSSYNE. The whole CDR3 protein reads CASSPSGGARSSYNEQFF.

A word on this clone: Coverage ceases 3 residues before the CDR3 finishes, and the germline J gene fills in the end. This chain links TRBV5-1 with TRBJ2-7, with D perhaps matching TRBD2 (5 bases). With 4 bases removed from V and 5 bases from J, the gap between germline ends came to 19 bases. This CDR3 comprises 15 residues. Germline V CDR1 and CDR2: SGHRS, YFSETQ. The CDR3 bases that were read are TGCGCCAGCAGCGCGGACGGGGATTCGCGAAACGAG. Protein: CASSADGDSRNE. The whole CDR3 protein reads CASSADGDSRNEQYF. Using reference TRBV5-1 and TRBJ2-7 for the parts outside the CDR3, the full variable domain is KAGVTQTPRYLIKTRGQQVTLSCSPISGHRSVSWYQQTPGQGLQFLFEYFSETQRNKGNFPGRFSGRQFSNSRSEMNVSTLELGDSALYLCASSADGDSRNEQYFGPGTRLTVT.